The text below deals with one T cell receptor (beta chain). These data belong to a study of blood T cells in healthy people across ages. CDR3 length: 15 amino acids. Looked up from germline, CDR1 is SGHTA and CDR2 is FQGNSA. The use of a sample-barcoded 5' primer and a J-beta primer mix characterized a second PCR of 7 to 11 cycles. TCRdb used MiXCR to reprocess the 5' RACE reads, holding one entry per CDR3 protein. The table has 270,000 or so distinct CDR3 sequences, roughly a quarter seen once; the top ten hold 29%. Healthy Caucasian individuals from Russia aged about 6 to 100 were enrolled as donors.

The rearrangement links TRBV7-2 to TRBJ2-5; possible D gene TRBD1, 5 bases. TRBJ2-1 matches the DNA end more closely, so the J call is doubtful. The source material was blood. The sequence derives from a woman in her 70s in good health. The CDR3 here is CASSSGAEQNNEQFF. The DNA of the CDR3 is TGTGCCAGCAGCTCTGGGGCGGAACAGAACAATGAGCAGTTCTTC.